This TCR beta chain originates from a study of shared clonotypes between healthy human individuals. Background on the study: CD4 naive and CD4 memory each took three plates per donor, while CD8 naive took two and CD8 memory one. Study-level points and caveats: Non-shared clonotypes were found to have lower generation probabilities than the clonotypes that were shared by all four of the sorted-subset donors.

V shed 0 bases and J shed 3 bases, with 11 bases lying between them. Germline V gene lookup returns CDR1 SEHNR and CDR2 FQNEAQ (reference sequence). This CDR3 region has 15 residues. Of note for this clone: Antigen unknown.

Positive CCR7 selection of CD45RO-negative cells yielded the naive CD8 cells, and terminally differentiated effector memory CD45RA+ cells were excluded. The test was conducted at deep level. Clones were sequenced by immunoSEQ multiplex PCR, and TCRdb holds only the in-frame ones, with some missing. The sample holds some 1,900,000 clones, 85% to 95% seen once. The V call is TRBV7-9, the J call TRBJ1-1; a possible D gene is TRBD1 (6 bases). The source of this sequence is a man between 18 and 35 years old in good health. The sample comprised naive CD8+ T cells sorted from blood. CDR3 sequence reads: CASSLAQGWDTEAFF. CDR3 in DNA: TGTGCCAGCAGCTTAGCACAGGGCTGGGACACTGAAGCTTTCTTT.